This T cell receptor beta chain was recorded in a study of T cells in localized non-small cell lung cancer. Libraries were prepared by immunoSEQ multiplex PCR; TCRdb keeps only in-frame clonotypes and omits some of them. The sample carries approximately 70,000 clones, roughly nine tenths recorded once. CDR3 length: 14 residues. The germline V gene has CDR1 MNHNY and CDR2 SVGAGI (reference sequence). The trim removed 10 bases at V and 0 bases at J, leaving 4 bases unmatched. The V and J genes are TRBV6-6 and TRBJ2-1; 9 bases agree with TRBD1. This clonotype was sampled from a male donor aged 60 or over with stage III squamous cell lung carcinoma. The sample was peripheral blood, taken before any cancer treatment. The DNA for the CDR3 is TGTGCCACCAGGGGACAGGGCTCCTACAATGAGCAGTTCTTC. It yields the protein CATRGQGSYNEQFF.